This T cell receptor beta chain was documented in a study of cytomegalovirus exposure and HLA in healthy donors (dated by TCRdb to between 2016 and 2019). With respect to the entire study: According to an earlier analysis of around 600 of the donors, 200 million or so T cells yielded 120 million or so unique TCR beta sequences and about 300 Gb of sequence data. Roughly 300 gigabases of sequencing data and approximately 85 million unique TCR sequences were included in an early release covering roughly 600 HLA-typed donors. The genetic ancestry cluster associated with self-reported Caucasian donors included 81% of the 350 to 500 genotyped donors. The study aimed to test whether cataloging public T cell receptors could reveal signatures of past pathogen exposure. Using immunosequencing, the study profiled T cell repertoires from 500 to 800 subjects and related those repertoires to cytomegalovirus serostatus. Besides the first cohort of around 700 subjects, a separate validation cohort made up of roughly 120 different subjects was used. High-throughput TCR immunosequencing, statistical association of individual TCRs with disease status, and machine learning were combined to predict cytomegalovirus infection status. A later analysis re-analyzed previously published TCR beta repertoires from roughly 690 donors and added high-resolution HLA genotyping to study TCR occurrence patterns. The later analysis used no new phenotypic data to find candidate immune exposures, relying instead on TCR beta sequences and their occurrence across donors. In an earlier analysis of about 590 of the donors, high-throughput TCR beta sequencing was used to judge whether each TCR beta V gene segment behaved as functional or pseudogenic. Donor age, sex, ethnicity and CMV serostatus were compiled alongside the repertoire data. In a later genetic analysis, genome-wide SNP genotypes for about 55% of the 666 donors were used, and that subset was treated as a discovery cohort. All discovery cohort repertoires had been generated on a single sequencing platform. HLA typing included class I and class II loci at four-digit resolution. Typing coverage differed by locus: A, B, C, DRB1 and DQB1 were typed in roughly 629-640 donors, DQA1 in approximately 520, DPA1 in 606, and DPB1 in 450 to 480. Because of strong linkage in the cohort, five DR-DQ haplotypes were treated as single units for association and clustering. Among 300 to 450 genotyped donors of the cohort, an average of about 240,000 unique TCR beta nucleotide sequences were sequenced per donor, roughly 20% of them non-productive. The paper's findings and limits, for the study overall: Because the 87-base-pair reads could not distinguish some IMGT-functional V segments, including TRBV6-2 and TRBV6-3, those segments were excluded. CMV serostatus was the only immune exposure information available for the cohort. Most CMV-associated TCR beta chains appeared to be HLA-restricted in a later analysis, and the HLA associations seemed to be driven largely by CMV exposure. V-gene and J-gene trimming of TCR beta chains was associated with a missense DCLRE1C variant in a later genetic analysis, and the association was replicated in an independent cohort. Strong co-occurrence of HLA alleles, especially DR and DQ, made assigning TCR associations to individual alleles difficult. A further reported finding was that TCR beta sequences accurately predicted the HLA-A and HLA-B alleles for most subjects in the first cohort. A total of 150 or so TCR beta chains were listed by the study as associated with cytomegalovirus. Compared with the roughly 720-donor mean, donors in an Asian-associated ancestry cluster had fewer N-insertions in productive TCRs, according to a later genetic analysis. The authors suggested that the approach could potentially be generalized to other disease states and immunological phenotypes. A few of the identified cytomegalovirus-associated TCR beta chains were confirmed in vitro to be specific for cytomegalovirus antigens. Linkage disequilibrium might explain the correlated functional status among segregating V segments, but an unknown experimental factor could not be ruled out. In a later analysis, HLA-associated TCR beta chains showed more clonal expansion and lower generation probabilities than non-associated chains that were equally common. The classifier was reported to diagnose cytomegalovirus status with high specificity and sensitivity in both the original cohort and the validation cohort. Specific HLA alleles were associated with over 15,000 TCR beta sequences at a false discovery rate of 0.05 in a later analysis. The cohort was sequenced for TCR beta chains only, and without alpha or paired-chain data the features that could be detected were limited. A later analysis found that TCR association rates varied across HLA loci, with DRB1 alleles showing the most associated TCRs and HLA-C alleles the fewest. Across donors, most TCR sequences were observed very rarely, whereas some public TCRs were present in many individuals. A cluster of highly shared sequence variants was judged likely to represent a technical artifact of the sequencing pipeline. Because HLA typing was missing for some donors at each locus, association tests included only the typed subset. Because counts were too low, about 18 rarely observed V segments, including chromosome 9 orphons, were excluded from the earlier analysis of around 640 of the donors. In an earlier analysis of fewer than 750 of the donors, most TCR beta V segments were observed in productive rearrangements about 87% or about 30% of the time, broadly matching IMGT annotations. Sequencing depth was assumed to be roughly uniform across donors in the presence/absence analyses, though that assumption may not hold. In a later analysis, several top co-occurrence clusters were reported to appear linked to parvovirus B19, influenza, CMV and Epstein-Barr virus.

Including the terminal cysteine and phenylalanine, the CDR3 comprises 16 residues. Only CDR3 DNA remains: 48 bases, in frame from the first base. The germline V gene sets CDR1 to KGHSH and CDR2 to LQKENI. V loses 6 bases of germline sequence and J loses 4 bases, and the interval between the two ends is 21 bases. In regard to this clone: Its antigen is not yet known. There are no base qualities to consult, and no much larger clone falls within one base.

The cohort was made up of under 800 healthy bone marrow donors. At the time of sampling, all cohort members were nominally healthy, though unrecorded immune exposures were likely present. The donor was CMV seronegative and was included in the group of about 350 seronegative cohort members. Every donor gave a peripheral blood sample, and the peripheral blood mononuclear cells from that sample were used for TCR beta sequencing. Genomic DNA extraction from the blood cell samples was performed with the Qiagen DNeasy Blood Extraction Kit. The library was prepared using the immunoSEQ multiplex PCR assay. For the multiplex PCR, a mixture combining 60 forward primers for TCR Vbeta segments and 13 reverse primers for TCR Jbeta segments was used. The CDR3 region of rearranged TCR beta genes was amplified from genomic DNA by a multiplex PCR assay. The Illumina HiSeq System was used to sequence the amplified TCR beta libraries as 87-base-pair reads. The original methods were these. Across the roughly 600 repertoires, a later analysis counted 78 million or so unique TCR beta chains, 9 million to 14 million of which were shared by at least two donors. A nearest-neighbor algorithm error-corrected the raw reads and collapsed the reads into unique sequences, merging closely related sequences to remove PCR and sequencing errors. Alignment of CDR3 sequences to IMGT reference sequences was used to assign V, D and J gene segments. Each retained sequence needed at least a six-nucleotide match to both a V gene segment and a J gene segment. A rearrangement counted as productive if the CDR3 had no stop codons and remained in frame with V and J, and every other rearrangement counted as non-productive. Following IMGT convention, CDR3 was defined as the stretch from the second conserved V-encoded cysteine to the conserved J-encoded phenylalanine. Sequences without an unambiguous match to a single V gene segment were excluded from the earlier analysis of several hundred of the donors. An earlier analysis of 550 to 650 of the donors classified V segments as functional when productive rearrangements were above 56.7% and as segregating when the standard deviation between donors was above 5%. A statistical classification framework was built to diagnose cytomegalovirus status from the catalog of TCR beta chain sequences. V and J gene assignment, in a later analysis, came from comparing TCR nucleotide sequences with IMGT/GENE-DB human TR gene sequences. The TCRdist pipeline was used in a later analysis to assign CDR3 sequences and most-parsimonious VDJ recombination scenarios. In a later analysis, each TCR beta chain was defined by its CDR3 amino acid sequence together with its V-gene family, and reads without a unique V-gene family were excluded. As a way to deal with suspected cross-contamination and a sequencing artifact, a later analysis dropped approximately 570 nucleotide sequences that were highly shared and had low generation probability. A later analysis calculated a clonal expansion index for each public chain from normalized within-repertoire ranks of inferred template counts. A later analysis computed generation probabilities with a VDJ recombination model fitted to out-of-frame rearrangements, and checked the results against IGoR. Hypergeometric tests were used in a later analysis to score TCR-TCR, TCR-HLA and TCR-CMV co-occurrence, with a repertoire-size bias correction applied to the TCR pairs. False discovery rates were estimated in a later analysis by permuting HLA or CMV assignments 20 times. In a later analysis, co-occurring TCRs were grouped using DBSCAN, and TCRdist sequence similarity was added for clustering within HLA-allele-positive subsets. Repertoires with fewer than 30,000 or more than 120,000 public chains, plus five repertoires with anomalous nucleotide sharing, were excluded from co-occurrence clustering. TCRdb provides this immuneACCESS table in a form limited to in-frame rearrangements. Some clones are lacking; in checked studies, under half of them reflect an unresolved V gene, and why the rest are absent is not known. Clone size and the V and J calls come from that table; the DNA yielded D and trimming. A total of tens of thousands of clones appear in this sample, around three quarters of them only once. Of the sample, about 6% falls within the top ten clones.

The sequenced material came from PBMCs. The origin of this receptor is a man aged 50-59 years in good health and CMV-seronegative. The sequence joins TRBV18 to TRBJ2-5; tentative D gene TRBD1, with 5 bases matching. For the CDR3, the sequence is CASSPRQFPRRETQYF. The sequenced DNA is TGTGCCAGCTCGCCAAGACAGTTTCCACGGAGAGAGACCCAGTACTTC.